This paragraph covers one T cell receptor beta chain sequence. This sample was included in a study of T-cell reconstitution after alpha-beta-depleted transplantation in children. This CDR3 has 16 residues. V shed 5 bases and J shed 0 bases, with 18 bases lying between them. Per the germline V gene, CDR1 is SGHRS and CDR2 is YFSETQ. TCRbeta library preparation incorporated unique molecular identifiers. Each CDR3 protein is one row after TCRdb ran MiXCR on the PCR reads. The sample holds over 400,000 distinct CDR3 sequences; approximately 41% are singletons and the top ten take under 35%. The TCR sequence derives from a girl aged 2-9 years with aplastic anemia, due to receive a stem cell transplant. The starting material was PBMCs, obtained before TCRalphabeta/CD19-depleted stem cell transplant. This rearrangement joins TRBV5-1 to TRBJ2-7, with a possible D match to TRBD2 (6 bases). The CDR3 DNA reads as TGCGCCAGCAGTCTCGGGGGTAGCCAAGTCTCCTACGAGCAGTACTTC. Its translation: CASSLGGSQVSYEQYF.